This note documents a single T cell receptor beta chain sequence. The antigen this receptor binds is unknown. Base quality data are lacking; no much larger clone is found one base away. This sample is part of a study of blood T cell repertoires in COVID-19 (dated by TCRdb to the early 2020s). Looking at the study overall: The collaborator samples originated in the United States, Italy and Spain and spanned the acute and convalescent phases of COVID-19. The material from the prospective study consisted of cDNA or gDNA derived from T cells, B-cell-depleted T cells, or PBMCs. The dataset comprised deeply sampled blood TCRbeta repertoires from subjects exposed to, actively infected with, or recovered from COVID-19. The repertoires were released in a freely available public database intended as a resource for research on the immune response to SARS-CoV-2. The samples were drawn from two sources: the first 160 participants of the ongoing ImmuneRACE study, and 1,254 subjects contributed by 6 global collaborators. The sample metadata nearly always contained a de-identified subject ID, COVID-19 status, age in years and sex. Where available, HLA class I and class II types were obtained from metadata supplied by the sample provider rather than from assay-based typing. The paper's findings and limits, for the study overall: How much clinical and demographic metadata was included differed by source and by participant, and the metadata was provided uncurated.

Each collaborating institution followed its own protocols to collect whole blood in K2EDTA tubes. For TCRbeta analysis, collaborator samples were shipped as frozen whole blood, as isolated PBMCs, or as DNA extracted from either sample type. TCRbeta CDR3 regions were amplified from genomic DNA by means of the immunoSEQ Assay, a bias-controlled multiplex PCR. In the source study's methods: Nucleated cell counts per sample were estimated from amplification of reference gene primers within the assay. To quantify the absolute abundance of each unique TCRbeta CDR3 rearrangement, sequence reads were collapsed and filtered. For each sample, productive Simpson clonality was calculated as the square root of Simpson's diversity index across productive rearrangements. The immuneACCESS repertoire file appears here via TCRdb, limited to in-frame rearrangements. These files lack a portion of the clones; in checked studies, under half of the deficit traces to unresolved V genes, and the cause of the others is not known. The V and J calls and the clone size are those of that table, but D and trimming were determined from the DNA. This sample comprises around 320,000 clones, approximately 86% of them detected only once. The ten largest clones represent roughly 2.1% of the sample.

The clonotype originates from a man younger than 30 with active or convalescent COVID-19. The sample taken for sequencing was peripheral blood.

In nucleotides, the sequence is TGCAGTGTCTCGCAAGAGACCCAGTACTTC. The encoded protein is CSVSQETQYF. The chain employs TRBV20-1 and TRBJ2-5, with the D gene not confidently named. The germline V gene (reference sequence) supplies CDR1 DFQATT and CDR2 SNEGSKA. V is reduced by 7 bases and J by 2 bases, leaving a spacing of 5 bases between them. Including cysteine and phenylalanine, the CDR3 has 10 amino acids. Only the CDR3 part of the read is kept: 30 bases, read in frame from the first base.